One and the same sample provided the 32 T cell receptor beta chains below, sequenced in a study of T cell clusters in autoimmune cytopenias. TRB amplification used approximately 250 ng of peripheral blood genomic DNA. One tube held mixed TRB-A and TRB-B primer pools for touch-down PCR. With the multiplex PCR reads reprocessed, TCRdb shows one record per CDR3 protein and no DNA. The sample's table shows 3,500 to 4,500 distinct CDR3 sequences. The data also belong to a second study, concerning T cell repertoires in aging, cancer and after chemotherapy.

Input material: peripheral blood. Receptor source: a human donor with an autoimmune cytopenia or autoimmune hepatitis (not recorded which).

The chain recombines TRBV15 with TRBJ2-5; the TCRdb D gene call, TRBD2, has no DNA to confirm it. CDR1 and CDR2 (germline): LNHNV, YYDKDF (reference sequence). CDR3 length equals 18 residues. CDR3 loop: CATSRETSGGLDQETQYF.

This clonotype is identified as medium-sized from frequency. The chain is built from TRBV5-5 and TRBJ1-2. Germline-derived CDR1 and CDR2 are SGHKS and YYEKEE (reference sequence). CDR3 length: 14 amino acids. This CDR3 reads CASSPDSGGYGYTF. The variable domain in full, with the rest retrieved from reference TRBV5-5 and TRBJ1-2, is DAGVTQSPTHLIKTRGQQVTLRCSPISGHKSVSWYQQVLGQGPQFIFQYYEKEERGRGNFPDRFSARQFPNYSSELNVNALLLGDSALYLCASSPDSGGYGYTFGSGTRLTVV.

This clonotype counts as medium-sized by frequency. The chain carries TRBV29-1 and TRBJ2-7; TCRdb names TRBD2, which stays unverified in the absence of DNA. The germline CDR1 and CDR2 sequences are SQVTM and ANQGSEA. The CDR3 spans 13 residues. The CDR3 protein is CSVDGAGTYEQYF.

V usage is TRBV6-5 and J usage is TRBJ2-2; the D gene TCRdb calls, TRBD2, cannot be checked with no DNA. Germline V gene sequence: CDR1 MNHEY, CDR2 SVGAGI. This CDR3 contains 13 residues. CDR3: CASSYSGGGELFF.

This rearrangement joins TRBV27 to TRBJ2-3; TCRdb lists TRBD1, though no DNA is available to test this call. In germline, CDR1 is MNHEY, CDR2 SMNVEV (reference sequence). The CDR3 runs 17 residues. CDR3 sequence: CASSLFSGTGGTDTQYF.

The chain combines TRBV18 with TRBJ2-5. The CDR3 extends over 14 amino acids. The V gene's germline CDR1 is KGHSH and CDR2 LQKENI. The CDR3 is CASSLTGTTETQYF.

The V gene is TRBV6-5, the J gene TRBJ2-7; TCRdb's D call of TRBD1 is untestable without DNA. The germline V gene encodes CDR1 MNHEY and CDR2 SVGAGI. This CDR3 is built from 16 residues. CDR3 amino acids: CASSFARDRGFYEQYF.

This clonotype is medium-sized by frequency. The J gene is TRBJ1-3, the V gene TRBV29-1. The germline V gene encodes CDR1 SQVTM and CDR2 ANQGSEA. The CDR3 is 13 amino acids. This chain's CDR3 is CSVSGFSGNTIYF. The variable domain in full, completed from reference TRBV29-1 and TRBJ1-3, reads SAVISQKPSRDICQRGTSLTIQCQVDSQVTMMFWYRQQPGQSLTLIATANQGSEATYESGFVIDKFPISRPNLTFSTLTVSNMSPEDSSIYLCSVSGFSGNTIYFGEGSWLTVV.

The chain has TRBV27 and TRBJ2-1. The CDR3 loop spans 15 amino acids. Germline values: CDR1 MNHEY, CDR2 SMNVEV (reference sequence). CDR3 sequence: CASSLSAQVGNEQFF.

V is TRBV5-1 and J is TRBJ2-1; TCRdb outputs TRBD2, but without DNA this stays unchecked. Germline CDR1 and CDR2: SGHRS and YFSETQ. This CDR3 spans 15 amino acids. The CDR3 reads CASRTDVGAYNEQFF.

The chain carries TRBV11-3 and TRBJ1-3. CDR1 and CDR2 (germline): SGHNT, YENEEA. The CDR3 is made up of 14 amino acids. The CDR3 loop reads CASSLGGAGNTIYF.

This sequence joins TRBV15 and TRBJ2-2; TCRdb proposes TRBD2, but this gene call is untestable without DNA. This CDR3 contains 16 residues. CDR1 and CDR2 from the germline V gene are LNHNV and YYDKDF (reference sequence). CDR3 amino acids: CATSTGLAGNTGELFF.

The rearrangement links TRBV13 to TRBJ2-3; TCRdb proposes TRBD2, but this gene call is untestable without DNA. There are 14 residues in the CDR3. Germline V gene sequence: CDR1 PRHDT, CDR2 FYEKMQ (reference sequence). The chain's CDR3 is CASSPPGLLDTQYF.

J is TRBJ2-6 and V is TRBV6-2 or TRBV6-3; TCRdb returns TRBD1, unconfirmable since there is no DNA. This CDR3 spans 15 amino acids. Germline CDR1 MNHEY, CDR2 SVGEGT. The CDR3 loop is CASSRDTGLGNVLTF.

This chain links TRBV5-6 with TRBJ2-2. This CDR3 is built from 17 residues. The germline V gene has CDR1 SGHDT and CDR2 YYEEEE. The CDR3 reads CASSLDTGSTDTGELFF.

CDR3 sequence reads: CASSLAGQVNSPLHF. The V and J genes are TRBV7-9 and TRBJ1-6; the D call of TRBD1 rests on TCRdb alone, since no DNA is present to check it. CDR3 length: 15 residues. Germline V gives CDR1 SEHNR, CDR2 FQNEAQ (reference sequence). The full variable domain, with the rest looked up from reference TRBV7-9 and TRBJ1-6, is DTGVSQNPRHKITKRGQNVTFRCDPISEHNRLYWYRQTLGQGPEFLTYFQNEAQLEKSRLLSDRFSAERPKGSFSTLEIQRTEQGDSAMYLCASSLAGQVNSPLHFGNGTRLTVT.

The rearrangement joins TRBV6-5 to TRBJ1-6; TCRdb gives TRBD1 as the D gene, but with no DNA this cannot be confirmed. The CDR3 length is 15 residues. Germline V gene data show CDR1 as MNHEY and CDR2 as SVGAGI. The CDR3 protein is CASGPQGQPNSPLHF.

The CDR3 reads CASSLRGLRTEAFF. This chain joins TRBV11-3 and TRBJ1-1; the D gene TCRdb calls, TRBD1, cannot be checked with no DNA. This CDR3 spans 14 amino acids. In germline, CDR1 is SGHNT, CDR2 YENEEA.

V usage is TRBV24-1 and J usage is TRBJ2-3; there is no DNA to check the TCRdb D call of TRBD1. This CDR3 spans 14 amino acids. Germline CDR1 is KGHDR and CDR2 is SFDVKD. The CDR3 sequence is CATRATGATDTQYF.

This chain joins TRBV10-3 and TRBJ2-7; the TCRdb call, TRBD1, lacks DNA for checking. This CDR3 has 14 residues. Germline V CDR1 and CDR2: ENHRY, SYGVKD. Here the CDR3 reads CAISLTGTGSEQYF.

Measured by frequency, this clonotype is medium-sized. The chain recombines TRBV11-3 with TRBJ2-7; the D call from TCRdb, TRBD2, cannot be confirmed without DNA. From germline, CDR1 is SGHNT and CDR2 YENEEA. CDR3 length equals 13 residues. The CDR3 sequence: CASSLEAGHEQYF.

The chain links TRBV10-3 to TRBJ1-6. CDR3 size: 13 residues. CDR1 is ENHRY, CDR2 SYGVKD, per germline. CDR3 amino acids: CAISETVWSPLHF.

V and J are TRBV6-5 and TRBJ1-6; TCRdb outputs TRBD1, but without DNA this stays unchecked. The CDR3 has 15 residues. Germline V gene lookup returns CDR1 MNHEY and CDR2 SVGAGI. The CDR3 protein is CASSYRTGKVSPLHF.

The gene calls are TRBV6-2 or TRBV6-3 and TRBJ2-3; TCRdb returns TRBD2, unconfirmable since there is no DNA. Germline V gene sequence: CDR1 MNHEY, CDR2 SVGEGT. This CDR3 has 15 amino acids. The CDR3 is CASSLAGGTTDTQYF.

The CDR3 spells CASSPRTESTDTQYF. The chain employs TRBV19 and TRBJ2-3; absent DNA, TCRdb's TRBD2 call cannot be checked. The germline V gene has CDR1 LNHDA and CDR2 SQIVND (reference sequence). The CDR3 sequence is 15 residues long.

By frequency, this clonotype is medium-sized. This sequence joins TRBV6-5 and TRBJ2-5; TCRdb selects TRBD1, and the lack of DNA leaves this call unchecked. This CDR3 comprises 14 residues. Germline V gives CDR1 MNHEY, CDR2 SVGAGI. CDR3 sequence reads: CASSTHRGHGTQYF.

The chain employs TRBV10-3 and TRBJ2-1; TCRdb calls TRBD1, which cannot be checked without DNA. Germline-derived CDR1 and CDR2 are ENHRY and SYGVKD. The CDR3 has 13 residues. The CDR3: CAISGWGGHEQFF.

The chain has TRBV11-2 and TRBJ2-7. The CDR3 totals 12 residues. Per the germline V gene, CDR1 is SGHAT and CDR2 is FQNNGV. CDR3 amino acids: CASSLDRTEQYF.

This CDR3 is CASRNWSGGDNEQFF. The chain carries TRBV6-6 and TRBJ2-1; TCRdb selects TRBD1, and the lack of DNA leaves this call unchecked. The CDR3 runs 15 residues. Per germline, CDR1 MNHNY and CDR2 SVGAGI (reference sequence).

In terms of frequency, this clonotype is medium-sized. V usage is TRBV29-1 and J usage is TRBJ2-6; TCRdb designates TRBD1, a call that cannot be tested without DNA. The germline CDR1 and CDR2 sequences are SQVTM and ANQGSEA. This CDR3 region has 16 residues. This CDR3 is CSATGVPNSGANVLTF.

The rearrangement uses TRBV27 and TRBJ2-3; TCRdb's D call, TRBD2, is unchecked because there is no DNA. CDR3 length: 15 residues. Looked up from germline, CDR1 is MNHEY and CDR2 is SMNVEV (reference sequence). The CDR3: CASSLSSGGADTQYF.

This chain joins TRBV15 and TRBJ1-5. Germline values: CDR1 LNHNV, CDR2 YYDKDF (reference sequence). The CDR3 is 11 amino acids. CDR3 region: CATGPNQPQHF.